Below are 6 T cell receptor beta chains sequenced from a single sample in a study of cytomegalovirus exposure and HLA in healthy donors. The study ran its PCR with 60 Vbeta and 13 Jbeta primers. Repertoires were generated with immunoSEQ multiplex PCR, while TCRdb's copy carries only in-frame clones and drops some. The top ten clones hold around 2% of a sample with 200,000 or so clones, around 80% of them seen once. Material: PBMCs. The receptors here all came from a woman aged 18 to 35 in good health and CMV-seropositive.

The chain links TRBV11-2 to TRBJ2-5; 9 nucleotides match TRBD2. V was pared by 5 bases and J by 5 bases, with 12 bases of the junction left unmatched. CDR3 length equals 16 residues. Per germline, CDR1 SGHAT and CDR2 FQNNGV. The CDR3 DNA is TGTGCCAGCAGCAGCGGGACTAGCAGGGCTTCGGAGACCCAGTACTTC. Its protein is CASSSGTSRASETQYF.

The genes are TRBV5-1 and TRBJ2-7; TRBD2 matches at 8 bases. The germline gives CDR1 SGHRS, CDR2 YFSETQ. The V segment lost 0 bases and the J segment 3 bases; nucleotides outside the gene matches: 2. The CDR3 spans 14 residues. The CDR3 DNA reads TGCGCCAGCAGCTTGGGTCGGGGGGGCTACGAGCAGTACTTC. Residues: CASSLGRGGYEQYF.

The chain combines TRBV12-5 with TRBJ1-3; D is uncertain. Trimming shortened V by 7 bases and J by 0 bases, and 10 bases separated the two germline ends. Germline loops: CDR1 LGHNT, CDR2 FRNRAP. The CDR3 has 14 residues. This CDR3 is CASAQHDSGNTIYF. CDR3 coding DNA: TGTGCTAGTGCCCAACATGACTCTGGAAACACCATATATTTT.

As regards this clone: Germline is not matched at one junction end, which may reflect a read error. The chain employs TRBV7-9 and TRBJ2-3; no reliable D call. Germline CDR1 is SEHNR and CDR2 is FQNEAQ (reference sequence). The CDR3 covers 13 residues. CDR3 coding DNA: TGTTCCAGCAGCTTAATGACCGCGGATATGCAGTATTTT. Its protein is CSSSLMTADMQYF.

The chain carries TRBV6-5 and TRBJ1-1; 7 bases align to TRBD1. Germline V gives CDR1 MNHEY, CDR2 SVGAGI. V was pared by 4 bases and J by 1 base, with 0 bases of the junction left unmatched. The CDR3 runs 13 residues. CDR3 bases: TGTGCCAGCAGTTGGGACAGGAACACTGAAGCTTTCTTT. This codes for CASSWDRNTEAFF.

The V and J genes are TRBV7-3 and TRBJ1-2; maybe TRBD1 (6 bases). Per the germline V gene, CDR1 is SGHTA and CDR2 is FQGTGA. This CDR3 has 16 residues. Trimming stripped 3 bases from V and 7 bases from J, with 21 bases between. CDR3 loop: CASSLAGGAVTGGYTF. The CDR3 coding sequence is TGTGCCAGCAGCTTGGCTGGGGGCGCGGTTACGGGTGGCTACACCTTC. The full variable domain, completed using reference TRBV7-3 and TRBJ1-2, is GAGVSQTPSNKVTEKGKYVELRCDPISGHTALYWYRQSLGQGPEFLIYFQGTGAADDSGLPNDRFFAVRPEGSVSTLKIQRTERGDSAVYLCASSLAGGAVTGGYTFGSGTRLTVV.